The 8 T cell receptor beta chains below all came from one sample that was sequenced in a study of T cells in pancreatic ductal adenocarcinoma. Here immunoSEQ multiplex PCR was the method, and the copy in TCRdb shows in-frame clones only, minus some. The table includes roughly 100,000 clones, about 96% detected once. No neoadjuvant therapy was given to the selected pancreatic ductal adenocarcinoma patients before their surgery. Sequencing input: PBMCs. These receptors all come from a human donor with pancreatic ductal adenocarcinoma.

This chain connects TRBV10-3 to TRBJ2-4, with D possibly being TRBD2 (6 bases). V was clipped by 2 bases and J by 8 bases, with 16 bases between them. This CDR3 comprises 15 residues. CDR1 and CDR2 (germline): ENHRY, SYGVKD. The CDR3: CAISERVRGGDIQYF. The CDR3 coding sequence is TGTGCCATCAGTGAGCGGGTGCGGGGTGGTGACATTCAGTACTTC.

This chain connects TRBV13 to TRBJ2-1; D call uncertain. V shed 6 bases and J shed 9 bases, with 9 bases lying between them. Germline CDR1 PRHDT, CDR2 FYEKMQ (reference sequence). CDR3 length: 11 amino acids. CDR3 nucleotide sequence: TGTGCCAGCAGGCGCGAGGCTGAGCAGTTCTTC. Translating gives CASRREAEQFF.

The V call is TRBV7-2, the J call TRBJ2-3, with TRBD2 matching 10 bases. V trimming: 5 bases; J trimming: 3 bases; junction bases outside the gene matches: 5. Germline CDR1 and CDR2: SGHTA and FQGNSA. There are 15 residues in the CDR3. This chain's CDR3 is CASSDLAGATDTQYF. In nucleotides, the CDR3 is TGTGCCAGCAGCGACCTAGCGGGAGCGACAGATACGCAGTATTTT.

The V and J genes are TRBV18 and TRBJ2-4, with TRBD2 matching 7 bases. Germline V gene sequence: CDR1 KGHSH, CDR2 LQKENI. V lost 1 base to trimming and J lost 5 bases; unmatched junction nucleotides: 17. The CDR3 has 19 residues. Here the CDR3 reads CASSPLPLAGGSGENIQYF. The CDR3 bases are TGTGCCAGCTCACCACTCCCTTTAGCAGGCGGGAGCGGAGAAAACATTCAGTACTTC. Together with reference TRBV18 and TRBJ2-4, the CDR3 gives the full variable domain: NAGVMQNPRHLVRRRGQEARLRCSPMKGHSHVYWYRQLPEEGLKFMVYLQKENIIDESGMPKERFSAEFPKEGPSILRIQQVVRGDSAAYFCASSPLPLAGGSGENIQYFGAGTRLSVL.

V gene TRBV7-2 combines with J gene TRBJ2-2; TRBD2 aligns across 7 bases. Per the germline V gene, CDR1 is SGHTA and CDR2 is FQGNSA. Unmatched junction bases numbered 5, after V lost 1 base and J lost 0 bases. The CDR3 spans 17 residues. CDR3 DNA sequence: TGTGCCAGCAGCTTAGGCCCCCTAGCGGCGAACACCGGGGAGCTGTTTTTT. Translated, it gives CASSLGPLAANTGELFF.

This chain uses TRBV10-3 with TRBJ2-1; D ambiguous. V lost 3 bases to trimming and J lost 5 bases, with 14 bases between them. CDR1 ENHRY and CDR2 SYGVKD come from the germline V gene. The length of the CDR3 is 15 residues. In nucleotides, the CDR3 is TGTGCCATCAGTGACGGAACAAGGAGAAACAATGAGCAGTTCTTC. It encodes CAISDGTRRNNEQFF.

The chain combines TRBV5-5 with TRBJ2-1; TRBD1 agrees at 7 bases. CDR1 and CDR2 (germline): SGHKS, YYEKEE (reference sequence). CDR3 length equals 16 residues. Trimming took 2 bases from V and 1 from J; bases not matched to a gene: 6. DNA of the CDR3: TGTGCCAGCAGCTTCGGGACAGTCCCTTCCTACAATGAGCAGTTCTTC. Residues: CASSFGTVPSYNEQFF.

V and J are TRBV6-5 and TRBJ1-2; D not certain. V lost 6 bases and J 2 bases, leaving 13 bases between the germline ends. This CDR3 spans 14 amino acids. Germline CDR1 reads MNHEY; CDR2 reads SVGAGI. This chain's CDR3 is CASRRSAGNYGYTF. The CDR3 DNA reads TGTGCCAGCAGGCGCTCGGCGGGCAACTATGGCTACACCTTC.